The present T cell receptor beta chain was sequenced within a study of T cell changes during pregnancy in multiple sclerosis. The germline gives CDR1 MGHRA, CDR2 YSYEKL. Trimming took 4 bases from V and 8 from J, leaving 15 bases between them. The CDR3 spans 14 residues. Using immunoSEQ multiplex PCR, the repertoire was profiled, and TCRdb retains in-frame clones only, with some absent. The sample carries 50,000 to 70,000 clones, roughly 92% recorded once. The specimen comprised peripheral blood, sampled in the second trimester of pregnancy. The clonotype originates from a female donor with multiple sclerosis, enrolled in a pregnancy study. The genes are TRBV4-1 and TRBJ2-1; maybe TRBD2 (6 bases). The CDR3 coding sequence is TGCGCCAGCAGCCCAGAACTAGCAATCTATGAGCAGTTCTTC. Residues: CASSPELAIYEQFF.